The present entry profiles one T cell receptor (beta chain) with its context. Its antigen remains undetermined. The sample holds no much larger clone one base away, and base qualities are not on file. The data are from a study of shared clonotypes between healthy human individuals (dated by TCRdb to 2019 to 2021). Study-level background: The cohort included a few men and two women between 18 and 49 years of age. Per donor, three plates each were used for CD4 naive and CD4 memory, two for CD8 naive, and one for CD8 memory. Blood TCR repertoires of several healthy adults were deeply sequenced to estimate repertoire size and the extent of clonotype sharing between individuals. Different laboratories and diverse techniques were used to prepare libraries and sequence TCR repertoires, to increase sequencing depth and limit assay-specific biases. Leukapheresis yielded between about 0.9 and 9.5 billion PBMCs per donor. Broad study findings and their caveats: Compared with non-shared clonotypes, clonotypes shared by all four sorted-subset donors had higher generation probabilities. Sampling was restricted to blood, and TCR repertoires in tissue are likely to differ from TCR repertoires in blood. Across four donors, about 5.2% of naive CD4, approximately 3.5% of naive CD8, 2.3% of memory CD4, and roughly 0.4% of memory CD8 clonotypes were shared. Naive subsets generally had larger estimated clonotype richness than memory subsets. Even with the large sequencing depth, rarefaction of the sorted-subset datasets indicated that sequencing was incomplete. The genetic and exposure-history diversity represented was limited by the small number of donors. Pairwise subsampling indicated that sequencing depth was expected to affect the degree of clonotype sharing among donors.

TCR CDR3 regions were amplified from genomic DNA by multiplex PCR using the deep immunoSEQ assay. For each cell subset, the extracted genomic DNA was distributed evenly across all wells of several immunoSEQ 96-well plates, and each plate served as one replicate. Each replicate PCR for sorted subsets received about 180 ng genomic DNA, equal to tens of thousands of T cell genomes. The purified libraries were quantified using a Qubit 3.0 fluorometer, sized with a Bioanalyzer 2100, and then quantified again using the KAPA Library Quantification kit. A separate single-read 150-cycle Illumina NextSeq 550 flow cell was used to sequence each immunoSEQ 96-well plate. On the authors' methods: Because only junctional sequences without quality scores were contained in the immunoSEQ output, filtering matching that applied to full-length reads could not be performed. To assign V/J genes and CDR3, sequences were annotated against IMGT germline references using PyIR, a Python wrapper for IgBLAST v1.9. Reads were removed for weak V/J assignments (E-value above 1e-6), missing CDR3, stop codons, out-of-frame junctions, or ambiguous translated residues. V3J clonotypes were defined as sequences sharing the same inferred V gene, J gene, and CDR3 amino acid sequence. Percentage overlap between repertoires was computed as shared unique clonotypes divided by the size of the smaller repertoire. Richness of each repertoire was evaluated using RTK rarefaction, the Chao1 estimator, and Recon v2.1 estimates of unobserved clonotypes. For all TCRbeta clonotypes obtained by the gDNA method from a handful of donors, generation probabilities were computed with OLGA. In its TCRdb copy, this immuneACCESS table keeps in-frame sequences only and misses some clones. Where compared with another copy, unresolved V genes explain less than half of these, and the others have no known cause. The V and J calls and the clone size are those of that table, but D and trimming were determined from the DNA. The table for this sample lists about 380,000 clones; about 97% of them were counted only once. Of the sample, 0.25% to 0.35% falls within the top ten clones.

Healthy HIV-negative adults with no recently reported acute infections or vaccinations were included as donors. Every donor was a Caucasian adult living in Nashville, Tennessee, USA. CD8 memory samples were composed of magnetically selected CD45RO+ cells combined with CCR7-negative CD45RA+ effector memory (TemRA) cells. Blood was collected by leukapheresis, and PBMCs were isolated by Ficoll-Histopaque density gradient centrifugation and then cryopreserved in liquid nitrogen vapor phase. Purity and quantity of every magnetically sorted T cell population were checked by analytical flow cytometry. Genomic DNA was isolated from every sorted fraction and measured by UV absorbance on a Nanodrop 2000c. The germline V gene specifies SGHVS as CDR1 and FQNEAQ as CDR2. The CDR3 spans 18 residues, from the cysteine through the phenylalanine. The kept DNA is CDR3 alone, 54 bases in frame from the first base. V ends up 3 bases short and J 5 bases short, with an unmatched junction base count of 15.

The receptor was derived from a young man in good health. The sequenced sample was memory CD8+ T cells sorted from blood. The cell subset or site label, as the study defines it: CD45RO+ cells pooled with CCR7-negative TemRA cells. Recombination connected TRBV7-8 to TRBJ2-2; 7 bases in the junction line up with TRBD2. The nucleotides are TGTGCCAGCAGCTTGGAGAGGTCTGGCGGGAGCACTACCGGGGAGCTGTTTTTT. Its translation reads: CASSLERSGGSTTGELFF.